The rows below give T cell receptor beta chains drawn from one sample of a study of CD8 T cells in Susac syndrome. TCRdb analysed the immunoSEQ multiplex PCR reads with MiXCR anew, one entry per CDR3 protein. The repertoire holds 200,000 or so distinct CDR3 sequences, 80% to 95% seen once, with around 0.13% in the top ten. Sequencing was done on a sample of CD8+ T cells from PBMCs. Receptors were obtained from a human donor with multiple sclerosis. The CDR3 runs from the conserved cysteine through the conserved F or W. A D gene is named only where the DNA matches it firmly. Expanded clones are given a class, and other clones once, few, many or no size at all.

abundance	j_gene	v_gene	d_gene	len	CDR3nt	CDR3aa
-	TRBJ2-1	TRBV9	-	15	TGTGCCAGCAGCGTAGAGGACAGCTCCTACAATGAGCAGTTCTTC	CASSVEDSSYNEQFF
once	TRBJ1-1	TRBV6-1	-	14	TGTGCCAGCAGTGGGGACATGATGAACACTGAAGCTTTCTTT	CASSGDMMNTEAFF
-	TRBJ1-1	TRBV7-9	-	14	TGTGCCAGCAGGTACCCTGGCGGCGGCACTGAAGCTTTCTTT	CASRYPGGGTEAFF
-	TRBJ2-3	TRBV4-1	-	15	TGCGCCAGCAGCCAAGATTTTGGGGATACAGATACGCAGTATTTT	CASSQDFGDTDTQYF
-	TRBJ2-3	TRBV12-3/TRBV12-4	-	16	TGTGCCAGCAGCCCTCTCGCGGCGGGTTTTTCAGATACGCAGTATTTT	CASSPLAAGFSDTQYF
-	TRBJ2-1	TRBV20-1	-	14	TGCAGTGCTAATCCCCTAAAGGACTACAATGAGCAGTTCTTC	CSANPLKDYNEQFF
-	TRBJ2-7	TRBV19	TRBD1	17	TGTGCCAGTAGTCCGACCCGACAGGGGGCGGCAGTTTACGAGCAGTACTTC	CASSPTRQGAAVYEQYF
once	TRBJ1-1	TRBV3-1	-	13	TGTGCCAGCAGCCAAGATGCGTGGGAGGAAGCTTTCTTT	CASSQDAWEEAFF
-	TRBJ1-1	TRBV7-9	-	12	TGTGCCAGCAGCTTAATCGTCCAAGAGGCTTTCTTT	CASSLIVQEAFF
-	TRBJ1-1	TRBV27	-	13	TGTGCCAGCCACCGGGGGCCCAACACTGAAGCTTTCTTT	CASHRGPNTEAFF
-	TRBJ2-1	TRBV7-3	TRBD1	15	TGTGCCAGCAGCCCGCGGACAGGGGTCCTTAATGAGCAGTTCTTC	CASSPRTGVLNEQFF
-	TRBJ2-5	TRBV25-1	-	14	TGTGCCAGCAGTGAATATAACAGAGAAGAGACCCAGTACTTC	CASSEYNREETQYF
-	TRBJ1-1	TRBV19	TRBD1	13	TGTGCCAGTAGTATAGTGTCGGGGACAGAGGCTTTCTTT	CASSIVSGTEAFF
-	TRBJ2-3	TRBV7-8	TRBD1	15	TGTGCCAGCAGCTCGAGGACAGGTGGGATAGATACGCAGTATTTT	CASSSRTGGIDTQYF
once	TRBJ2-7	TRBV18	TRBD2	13	TGTGCCAGCTCACCGACTAGCTACTACGAGCAGTACTTC	CASSPTSYYEQYF
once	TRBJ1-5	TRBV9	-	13	TGTGCCAGCAGCGTGGCCCCTGGGCAGCCCCAGCATTTT	CASSVAPGQPQHF
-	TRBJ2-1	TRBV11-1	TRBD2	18	TGTGCCAGCAGCTTAAGGAGATCGGGACTAGCGGGAGTAAATGAGCAGTTCTTC	CASSLRRSGLAGVNEQFF
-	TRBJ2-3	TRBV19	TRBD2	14	TGTGCCAGTAGTAGCCGACTAGCCTCAGATACGCAGTATTTT	CASSSRLASDTQYF
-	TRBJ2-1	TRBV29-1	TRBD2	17	TGCAGCGTTGTTGGGTCTAGCGGGAGTTTGTCCTACAATGAGCAGTTCTTC	CSVVGSSGSLSYNEQFF
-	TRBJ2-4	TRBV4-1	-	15	TGCGCCAGCAGCTGGGAGCCGGCGGCCAAAAACATTCAGTACTTC	CASSWEPAAKNIQYF
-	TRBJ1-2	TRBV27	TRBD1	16	TGTGCCAGCAGATCTACAGGGGGCGGGTCGGGAGATGGCTACACCTTC	CASRSTGGGSGDGYTF
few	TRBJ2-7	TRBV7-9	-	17	TGTGCCAGCAGCCCGACAGGCTTAACAACTACCCTAAACGAGCAGTACTTC	CASSPTGLTTTLNEQYF
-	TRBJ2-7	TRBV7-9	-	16	TGTGCCAGCAGCTTTTCAACGGACCAGACCCCCTACGAGCAGTACTTC	CASSFSTDQTPYEQYF
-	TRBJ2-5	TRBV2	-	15	TGTGCCAGCAGTGAGAGTGGCAGTCCCCAAGAGACCCAGTACTTC	CASSESGSPQETQYF
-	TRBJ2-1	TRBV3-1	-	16	TGTGCCAGCAGCCAAGGGTACGGGTTACACTACAATGAGCAGTTCTTC	CASSQGYGLHYNEQFF
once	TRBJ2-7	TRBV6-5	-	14	TGTGCCAGCAGCTTAGCCGGGCCAAACTACGAGCAGTACTTC	CASSLAGPNYEQYF
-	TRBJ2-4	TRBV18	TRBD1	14	TGTGCCAGCTCCTCCACAGGGGGCAGGGACATTCAGTACTTC	CASSSTGGRDIQYF
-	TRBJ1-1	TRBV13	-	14	TGTGCCAGCAGCTTTAGGGGAGAGAACACTGAAGCTTTCTTT	CASSFRGENTEAFF
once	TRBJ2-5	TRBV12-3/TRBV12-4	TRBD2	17	TGTGCCAGCAACCCGACGGGGGGGGCAGGGGAGGAGGAGACCCAGTACTTC	CASNPTGGAGEEETQYF
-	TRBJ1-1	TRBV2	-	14	TGTGCCAGCAAAGGGGCCCCCCAAGGGACTGAAGCTTTCTTT	CASKGAPQGTEAFF
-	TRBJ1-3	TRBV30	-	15	TGTGCCTGGAGTGTGAGTCTGAACTCTGGAAACACCATATATTTT	CAWSVSLNSGNTIYF
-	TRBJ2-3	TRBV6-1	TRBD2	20	TGTGCCAGCACCGGCTGGACTAGCGGGGGCCTGAGAGTTCGCACAGATACGCAGTATTTT	CASTGWTSGGLRVRTDTQYF
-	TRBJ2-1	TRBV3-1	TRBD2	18	TGTGCCAGCAGCCAGCCGGGACTAGCCGGAGGGCCGTGGGATGAGCAGTTCTTC	CASSQPGLAGGPWDEQFF
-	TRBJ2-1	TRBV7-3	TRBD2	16	TGTGCCAGCAGCTGGAGGCCGGGACTAGCCTACAATGAGCAGTTCTTC	CASSWRPGLAYNEQFF
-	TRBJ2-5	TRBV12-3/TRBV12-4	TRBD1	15	TGTGCCAGCAGTTTAAAGACAGGGTTCAGGGAGACCCAGTACTTC	CASSLKTGFRETQYF
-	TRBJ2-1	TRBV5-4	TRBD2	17	TGTGCCAGCAGCTCCTCCCGGACTAGCGGGAGGGCCGGTGAGCAGTTCTTC	CASSSSRTSGRAGEQFF
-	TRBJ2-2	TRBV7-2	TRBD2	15	TGTGCCAGCAGCCCCCGACTAGCGGGGTCCGGGGAGCTGTTTTTT	CASSPRLAGSGELFF
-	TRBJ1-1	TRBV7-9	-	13	TGTGCCAGCAGCCCCGGACATGTCACTGAAGCTTTCTTT	CASSPGHVTEAFF
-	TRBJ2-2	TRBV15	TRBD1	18	TGTGCCACCAGCAGAGATGGGACAGATATACCGAACACCGGGGAGCTGTTTTTT	CATSRDGTDIPNTGELFF
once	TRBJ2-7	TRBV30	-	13	TGTGCCTGGACCGCGGGACAGACCTACGAGCAGTACTTC	CAWTAGQTYEQYF
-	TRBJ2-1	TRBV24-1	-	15	TGTGCCACCAGTGATGGAGACCGTAGGGACAATGAGCAGTTCTTC	CATSDGDRRDNEQFF
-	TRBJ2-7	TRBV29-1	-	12	TGCAGCGGGCGGGACTTGGACTACGAGCAGTACTTC	CSGRDLDYEQYF
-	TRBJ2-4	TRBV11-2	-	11	TGTGCCAGCAGCCCAGGGAGCATTCAGTACTTC	CASSPGSIQYF
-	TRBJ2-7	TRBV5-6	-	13	TGTGCCAGCAACTTGAGGCCGTCCTACGAGCAGTACTTC	CASNLRPSYEQYF
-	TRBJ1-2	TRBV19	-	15	TGTGCCAGTAAAGTGGAAAGCCAGCGAGTTTATGGCTACACCTTC	CASKVESQRVYGYTF
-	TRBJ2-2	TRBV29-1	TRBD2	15	TGCAGCGTTGGTGGAGCTAGCGGGAAAGCCGGGGAGCTGTTTTTT	CSVGGASGKAGELFF
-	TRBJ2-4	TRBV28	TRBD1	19	TGTGCCAGCAGGTTACCTCAGGGGGCCGTATCCCCAGCCAAAAACATTCAGTACTTC	CASRLPQGAVSPAKNIQYF
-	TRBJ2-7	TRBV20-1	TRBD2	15	TGCAGTGCTACGGGATTAGCGGGACAAACCTACGAGCAGTACTTC	CSATGLAGQTYEQYF
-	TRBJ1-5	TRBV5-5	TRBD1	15	TGTGCCAGCGGACAGGGACCATATAGCAATCAGCCCCAGCATTTT	CASGQGPYSNQPQHF
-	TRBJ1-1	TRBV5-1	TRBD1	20	TGCGCCAGCAGCTCCCGGGACAGGGAGAAGCTGGGCGTCATAGGCACTGAAGCTTTCTTT	CASSSRDREKLGVIGTEAFF
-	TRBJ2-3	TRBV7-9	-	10	TGTGCCAGCAGCTTCGATACGCAGTATTTT	CASSFDTQYF
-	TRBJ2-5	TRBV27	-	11	TGTGCCACCCTCTCGGCGGGGATCCAGTACTTC	CATLSAGIQYF
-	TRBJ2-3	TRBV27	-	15	TGTGCCAGCAGTTTAGACATCGGAGGAACAGATACGCAGTATTTT	CASSLDIGGTDTQYF